The 24 T cell receptor beta chains below come from one sample, sequenced in a study of PD-L1 blockade in urothelial cancer. Sequencing was performed with immunoSEQ multiplex PCR; in TCRdb, only in-frame clones are kept and a portion is missing. The table lists 30,000 to 35,000 clones, around 80% of them singletons. The sequences come from PBMCs, collected around atezolizumab (anti-PD-L1) treatment. All receptors come from a man between 60 and 70 years old with urothelial cancer.

This clone was observed once. The V call is TRBV5-1, the J call TRBJ2-1; 8 nucleotides match TRBD2. The V gene's germline CDR1 is SGHRS and CDR2 YFSETQ. This CDR3 contains 17 residues. With V trimmed by 4 bases and J by 4 bases, 13 bases remained unmatched. CDR3 loop: CASSGAGLAGMYNEQFF. The CDR3, as DNA: TGCGCCAGCAGCGGAGCTGGGCTAGCGGGCATGTACAATGAGCAGTTCTTC.

The chain links TRBV9 to TRBJ1-1; D is unclear. In germline, CDR1 is SGDLS, CDR2 YYNGEE. This CDR3 contains 14 residues. V lost 0 bases and J 5 bases, leaving 11 bases between the germline ends. The CDR3 loop is CASSVGSPQTEAFF. Written as DNA, the CDR3 is TGTGCCAGCAGCGTAGGGTCCCCGCAGACTGAAGCTTTCTTT.

The chain couples TRBV6-5 to TRBJ2-7; TRBD2 is a possible D gene (5 bases). The CDR3 runs 12 residues. Germline V gene lookup returns CDR1 MNHEY and CDR2 SVGAGI. V lost 9 bases and J lost 9, with 18 bases in between. The CDR3 nucleotides read TGTGCCAGTGATACGACTACAATGGGGCAGTACTTC. This translates into CASDTTTMGQYF.

V gene TRBV7-8 combines with J gene TRBJ2-5; possibly TRBD2 for D (5 bases). CDR1 and CDR2 from the germline V gene are SGHVS and FQNEAQ. There are 16 residues in the CDR3. V was clipped by 0 bases and J by 5 bases, with 16 bases between them. CDR3 amino acids: CASSLAVVGVRETQYF. In nucleotides, the CDR3 is TGTGCCAGCAGCTTAGCTGTCGTCGGGGTAAGGGAGACCCAGTACTTC.

This chain joins TRBV5-1 and TRBJ1-1; TRBD1 is a possible D gene (5 bases). Germline values: CDR1 SGHRS, CDR2 YFSETQ. The CDR3 has 18 residues. Trimming left V 0 bases short and J 0 bases short, with 18 bases between. The CDR3 DNA follows: TGCGCCAGCAGCTTGGCATACGACAGCAACTTGATGAACACTGAAGCTTTCTTT. Its translation: CASSLAYDSNLMNTEAFF.

The chain couples TRBV5-4 to TRBJ1-4, with 7 bases fitting TRBD1. The CDR3 sequence is 15 residues long. The germline CDR1 and CDR2 sequences are SGHNT and YYREEE (reference sequence). Trimming cost V 3 bases and J 2 bases; bases outside gene matches: 4. The CDR3 DNA reads as TGTGCCAGCAGCTCCCGACAGGGCACTAATGAAAAACTGTTTTTT. Translated: CASSSRQGTNEKLFF. The variable domain in full, completed from reference TRBV5-4 and TRBJ1-4, reads ETGVTQSPTHLIKTRGQQVTLRCSSQSGHNTVSWYQQALGQGPQFIFQYYREEENGRGNFPPRFSGLQFPNYSSELNVNALELDDSALYLCASSSRQGTNEKLFFGSGTQLSVL.

The V and J genes are TRBV6-1 and TRBJ1-2; a weak D match, TRBD1 (5 bases). This CDR3 is built from 16 residues. Germline CDR1 and CDR2: MNHNS and SASEGT. Trimming shortened V by 4 bases and J by 4 bases, and 19 bases separated the two germline ends. In DNA, the CDR3 is TGTGCCAGCAGTGCCACACTCCAGACAGTTTCCTATGGCTACACCTTC. Amino acid sequence: CASSATLQTVSYGYTF.

The genes are TRBV19 and TRBJ2-1; perhaps TRBD1 as D (5 bases). Trimming stripped 2 bases from V and 3 bases from J, with 8 bases between. CDR3 length equals 14 residues. Per the germline V gene, CDR1 is LNHDA and CDR2 is SQIVND (reference sequence). The CDR3 here is CASSISQDYNEQFF. The CDR3 DNA reads as TGTGCCAGTAGTATATCACAGGACTACAATGAGCAGTTCTTC.

The chain has TRBV4-1 and TRBJ2-7, with TRBD2 identical over 7 bases. The CDR3 is made up of 15 amino acids. V was pared by 1 base and J by 0 bases, with 3 bases of the junction left unmatched. CDR1 MGHRA and CDR2 YSYEKL come from the germline V gene. As DNA, the CDR3 is TGCGCCAGCAGCCAAGTTGGCGGGAGCTCCTACGAGCAGTACTTC. Protein: CASSQVGGSSYEQYF.

This chain uses TRBV5-6 with TRBJ2-3; D ambiguous. Germline values: CDR1 SGHDT, CDR2 YYEEEE. V was shortened by 4 bases and J by 5 bases, with 5 bases between the two germline ends. The CDR3 consists of 11 residues. CDR3 loop: CASSLLDTQYF. The CDR3 nucleotides read TGTGCCAGCAGCCTGTTAGATACGCAGTATTTT.

This chain joins TRBV10-3 and TRBJ2-3, with 7 bases identical to TRBD2. The germline gives CDR1 ENHRY, CDR2 SYGVKD. The CDR3 extends over 16 amino acids. The V gene end was trimmed by 4 bases and the J gene end by 0 bases; junction bases not matched to a gene: 7. The CDR3 nucleotides are TGTGCCATCAGTGGCCTTGCGCGGGGGAGCACAGATACGCAGTATTTT. Translation gives CAISGLARGSTDTQYF.

V is TRBV7-9 and J is TRBJ2-1; a weak D match, TRBD1 (7 bases). The V gene lost 2 bases and the J gene lost 10 bases, with 15 bases spanning the gap. The germline V gene has CDR1 SEHNR and CDR2 FQNEAQ (reference sequence). The CDR3 sequence is 14 residues long. The chain's CDR3 is CASSLLTGTGEQFF. The CDR3 DNA reads as TGTGCCAGCAGCTTATTGACAGGGACTGGGGAGCAGTTCTTC. Complete variable domain (other parts from reference TRBV7-9 and TRBJ2-1): DTGVSQNPRHKITKRGQNVTFRCDPISEHNRLYWYRQTLGQGPEFLTYFQNEAQLEKSRLLSDRFSAERPKGSFSTLEIQRTEQGDSAMYLCASSLLTGTGEQFFGPGTRLTVL.

This chain uses TRBV7-8 with TRBJ2-5; 7 nucleotides line up with TRBD1. V shed 5 bases, J shed 2 bases, and the junction held 2 bases outside the gene matches. The CDR3 covers 13 residues. CDR1 and CDR2 from the germline V gene are SGHVS and FQNEAQ. The chain's CDR3 is CASSRDRQETQYF. For the CDR3, the DNA is TGTGCCAGCAGCCGGGACAGACAAGAGACCCAGTACTTC.

The chain joins TRBV5-1 to TRBJ2-2, with no clear D. V dropped 4 bases and J dropped 1 base, with 8 bases sitting between them. The CDR3 sequence is 14 residues long. Looked up from germline, CDR1 is SGHRS and CDR2 is YFSETQ. Here the CDR3 reads CASSRFLNTGELFF. In DNA form, the CDR3 reads TGCGCCAGCAGCCGTTTCCTGAACACCGGGGAGCTGTTTTTT.

V gene TRBV2 combines with J gene TRBJ1-1; no clear D. Per germline, CDR1 SNHLY and CDR2 FYNNEI. The CDR3 covers 14 residues. The V gene lost 6 bases and the J gene lost 0 bases, with 11 bases spanning the gap. The CDR3: CASRGSLMNTEAFF. CDR3 nucleotide sequence: TGTGCCAGCAGGGGCAGCCTTATGAACACTGAAGCTTTCTTT.

The chain uses TRBV30 and TRBJ1-6; D possibly corresponds to TRBD1 (5 bases). The V and J ends lost 3 bases and 10 bases respectively, with 16 bases between them. Germline-derived CDR1 and CDR2 are GTSNPN and SVGIG (reference sequence). The CDR3 totals 14 residues. CDR3: CAWRSGGFQSPLHF. For the CDR3, the DNA is TGTGCCTGGAGATCGGGGGGATTCCAATCACCCCTCCACTTT.

The rearrangement uses TRBV4-2 and TRBJ2-7, with 7 bases that match TRBD1. The CDR3 consists of 13 residues. Germline V gene data show CDR1 as LGHNA and CDR2 as YNFKEQ. The V gene end was trimmed by 4 bases and the J gene end by 4 bases; junction bases not matched to a gene: 4. CDR3 coding DNA: TGTGCCAGCAGCCCGGGACAGCCATACGAGCAGTACTTC. Protein sequence: CASSPGQPYEQYF.

This clone was observed a handful of times. V is TRBV6-1 and J is TRBJ2-3; D is uncertain. Trimming cost V 3 bases and J 6 bases, with 13 bases left between them. The CDR3 extends over 14 amino acids. From germline, CDR1 is MNHNS and CDR2 SASEGT. The CDR3 is CASSEGSPADTQYF. DNA of the CDR3: TGTGCCAGCAGTGAGGGCAGTCCTGCGGATACGCAGTATTTT.

The genes are TRBV6-1 and TRBJ1-3; TRBD1 matches 7 bases. The CDR3 is 17 residues long. V trimming: 2 bases; J trimming: 2 bases; junction bases outside the gene matches: 9. Germline CDR1 reads MNHNS; CDR2 reads SASEGT. CDR3 nucleotides: TGTGCCAGCAGTGAACGCGTAGGGGGGACAGCTGGAAACACCATATATTTT. This sequence encodes CASSERVGGTAGNTIYF.

This clone was observed at least ten times. The gene calls are TRBV5-4 and TRBJ2-1; 14 nucleotides align to TRBD2. In germline, CDR1 is SGHNT, CDR2 YYREEE (reference sequence). This CDR3 has 14 amino acids. V shed 4 bases, J shed 9 bases, and the junction held 3 bases outside the gene matches. The CDR3 DNA reads as TGTGCCAGCAGCGGGACTAGCGGGGGACGTGAGCAGTTCTTC. Amino acids: CASSGTSGGREQFF.

This sequence joins TRBV2 and TRBJ2-7, with a possible D match to TRBD2 (5 bases). Per germline, CDR1 SNHLY and CDR2 FYNNEI. Trimming cost V 2 bases and J 11 bases, with 10 bases left between them. CDR3 length equals 11 residues. CDR3 nucleotide sequence: TGTGCCAGCAGTGAACGGGATTGGGAGTACTTC. Translation gives CASSERDWEYF.

In its sample, this clone ranks as large. The chain links TRBV28 to TRBJ1-6; D remains unclear. Trimming shortened V by 4 bases and J by 6 bases, and 10 bases separated the two germline ends. The CDR3 has 14 amino acids. CDR1 and CDR2 from the germline V gene are MDHEN and SYDVKM. CDR3 DNA sequence: TGTGCCAGCAGTTCACAGAGTTTTAATTCACCCCTCCACTTT. As protein: CASSSQSFNSPLHF.

J is TRBJ1-6 and V is TRBV19; perhaps TRBD1 as D (5 bases). The germline CDR1 and CDR2 sequences are LNHDA and SQIVND (reference sequence). The CDR3 is 16 residues long. V dropped 4 bases and J dropped 8 bases, with 18 bases sitting between them. The CDR3 DNA reads TGTGCCAGTAGTACCCTATCCGGGGGGAAGGATTCACCCCTCCACTTT. Translation: CASSTLSGGKDSPLHF.

The V call is TRBV7-2, the J call TRBJ1-2, with 8 bases fitting TRBD1. The length of the CDR3 is 14 residues. V shed 2 bases and J 8 bases; nucleotides not matched to a gene: 7. Germline CDR1 and CDR2: SGHTA and FQGNSA. The CDR3 here is CASSLQGALGGYTF. The CDR3 DNA reads TGTGCCAGCAGCTTACAGGGGGCGCTGGGCGGCTACACCTTC.